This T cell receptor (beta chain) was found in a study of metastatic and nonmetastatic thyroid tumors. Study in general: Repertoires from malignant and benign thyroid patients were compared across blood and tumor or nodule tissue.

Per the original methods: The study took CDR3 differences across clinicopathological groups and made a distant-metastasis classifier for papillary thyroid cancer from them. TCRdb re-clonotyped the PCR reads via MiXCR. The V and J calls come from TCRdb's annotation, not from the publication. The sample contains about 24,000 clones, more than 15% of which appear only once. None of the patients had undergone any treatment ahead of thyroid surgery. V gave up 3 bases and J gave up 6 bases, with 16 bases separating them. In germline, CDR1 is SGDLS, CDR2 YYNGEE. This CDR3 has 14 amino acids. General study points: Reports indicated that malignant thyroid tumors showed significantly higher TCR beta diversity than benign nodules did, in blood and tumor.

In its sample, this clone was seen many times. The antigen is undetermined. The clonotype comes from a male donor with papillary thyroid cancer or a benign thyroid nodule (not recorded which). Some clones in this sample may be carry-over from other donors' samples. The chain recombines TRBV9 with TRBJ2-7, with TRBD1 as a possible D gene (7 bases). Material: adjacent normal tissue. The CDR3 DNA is TGTGCCAGCAGCGAGAGCTCAGGGGGGAGCGAGCAGTACTTC. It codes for CASSESSGGSEQYF. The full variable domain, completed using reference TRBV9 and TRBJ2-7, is DSGVTQTPKHLITATGQRVTLRCSPRSGDLSVYWYQQSLDQGLQFLIQYYNGEERAKGNILERFSAQQFPDLHSELNLSSLELGDSALYFCASSESSGGSEQYFGPGTRLTVT.